What follows are 20 T cell receptor beta chains derived from one specimen sequenced in a study of blood T cell repertoires in COVID-19. The table came from immunoSEQ multiplex PCR; TCRdb's copy has only in-frame clones and leaves some out. The sample has 300,000 to 400,000 clones, 85% seen once. The sample was PBMCs or T cells enriched from blood (not recorded which). The receptors were sampled from a woman in her twenties or thirties who had been exposed to COVID-19.

The chain uses TRBV2 and TRBJ2-7; TRBD2 agrees at 16 bases. Trimming removed 3 bases from V and 6 bases from J; junction bases left unmatched: 8. The CDR3 sequence is 17 residues long. Germline values: CDR1 SNHLY, CDR2 FYNNEI. Here the CDR3 DNA reads TGTGCCAGCAGTGATCCGGGACTAGCGGGAGGGTTCGGCGAGCAGTACTTC. Amino acids: CASSDPGLAGGFGEQYF.

The chain has TRBV19 and TRBJ1-1, with no clear D. V was pared by 8 bases and J by 4 bases, with 8 bases between. Germline V gene sequence: CDR1 LNHDA, CDR2 SQIVND (reference sequence). CDR3 length: 11 amino acids. The CDR3 coding sequence is TGTGCCAGTCGGGGAGTCACTGAAGCTTTCTTT. This gives the protein CASRGVTEAFF. Full variable domain (remainder filled in from reference TRBV19 and TRBJ1-1): DGGITQSPKYLFRKEGQNVTLSCEQNLNHDAMYWYRQDPGQGLRLIYYSQIVNDFQKGDIAEGYSVSREKKESFPLTVTSAQKNPTAFYLCASRGVTEAFFGQGTRLTVV.

The V call is TRBV11-2, the J call TRBJ2-2; D gene ambiguous. The ends were cut back, 0 bases at V and 8 bases at J, with 13 bases in the middle. CDR1 and CDR2 from the germline V gene are SGHAT and FQNNGV. This CDR3 is built from 15 residues. The CDR3 sequence is CASSLDPSIRGELFF. CDR3 coding DNA: TGTGCCAGCAGCTTAGATCCGAGCATCCGGGGGGAGCTGTTTTTT.

The CDR3 here is CASSLANPGLVAFF. The CDR3 bases are TGTGCCAGCAGCTTAGCAAATCCGGGACTAGTAGCCTTCTTC. The chain carries TRBV28 and TRBJ2-1; 8 bases map to TRBD2. The CDR3 covers 14 residues. V lost 6 bases and J lost 16; bases outside the gene matches: 17. In germline, CDR1 is MDHEN, CDR2 SYDVKM.

The chain combines TRBV9 with TRBJ1-6; 9 nucleotides line up with TRBD1. Germline V gives CDR1 SGDLS, CDR2 YYNGEE. This CDR3 spans 15 amino acids. The V and J ends lost 3 bases and 9 bases, in that order; junction bases with no gene match: 7. The CDR3 DNA follows: TGTGCCAGCAGCGCCTGGGACAGGGTGGCTTCACCCCTCCACTTT. Its protein is CASSAWDRVASPLHF.

The sample holds many counts of this clone. V and J are TRBV19 and TRBJ1-1; D is perhaps TRBD1 (6 bases). The CDR3 loop spans 15 amino acids. The ends were cut back, 4 bases at V and 0 bases at J, with 12 bases in the middle. CDR1 and CDR2 (germline): LNHDA, SQIVND (reference sequence). The CDR3: CASSTQGRMNTEAFF. DNA for the CDR3: TGTGCCAGTAGTACTCAGGGGAGAATGAACACTGAAGCTTTCTTT.

CDR3 nucleotides: TGTGCCAGTACACCGGGACAGGGACAGACCGGGGAGCTGTTTTTT. Protein product: CASTPGQGQTGELFF. The chain recombines TRBV19 with TRBJ2-2; 9 bases are shared with TRBD1. Germline-derived CDR1 and CDR2 are LNHDA and SQIVND (reference sequence). Trimming removed 7 bases from V and 5 bases from J; junction bases left unmatched: 8. This CDR3 contains 15 residues.

This clone turned up a few times. CDR3 bases: TGTGCCAGCTCCAGGGACAGGGGAGAATCCTACAATGAGCAGTTCTTC. This translates into CASSRDRGESYNEQFF. The V gene is TRBV7-9, the J gene TRBJ2-1, with 10 nucleotides matching TRBD1. Germline lookup yields CDR1 SEHNR and CDR2 FQNEAQ (reference sequence). V trimming: 8 bases; J trimming: 1 base; junction bases outside the gene matches: 8. This CDR3 has 16 amino acids. The full variable domain, completed using reference TRBV7-9 and TRBJ2-1, is DTGVSQNPRHKITKRGQNVTFRCDPISEHNRLYWYRQTLGQGPEFLTYFQNEAQLEKSRLLSDRFSAERPKGSFSTLEIQRTEQGDSAMYLCASSRDRGESYNEQFFGPGTRLTVL.

V gene TRBV7-2 combines with J gene TRBJ1-2; the D gene is possibly TRBD1 (5 bases). The CDR3 loop spans 14 amino acids. With 4 bases removed from V and 2 bases from J, the gap between germline ends came to 11 bases. Germline values: CDR1 SGHTA, CDR2 FQGNSA. This CDR3 is CASSSQAGNYGYTF. The CDR3 DNA reads as TGTGCCAGCAGCTCTCAGGCAGGGAACTATGGCTACACCTTC. Filled out from reference TRBV7-2 and TRBJ1-2, the complete variable domain reads GAGVSQSPSNKVTEKGKDVELRCDPISGHTALYWYRQSLGQGLEFLIYFQGNSAPDKSGLPSDRFSAERTGGSVSTLTIQRTQQEDSAVYLCASSSQAGNYGYTFGSGTRLTVV.

The DNA of the CDR3 is TGTGCCAGCAGCCAAACCAGGTCCTCTGGAAACACCATATATTTT. Its translation is CASSQTRSSGNTIYF. The V call is TRBV4-2, the J call TRBJ1-3, with D hard to call. Germline V gene lookup returns CDR1 LGHNA and CDR2 YNFKEQ. V shed 2 bases and J shed 0 bases, with 8 bases lying between them. This CDR3 comprises 15 residues.

This chain uses TRBV6-5 with TRBJ2-7; 13 bases fit TRBD2. Trimming at V came to 6 bases and at J to 4 bases, leaving 3 bases not matched to a gene. This CDR3 comprises 14 residues. Germline-derived CDR1 and CDR2 are MNHEY and SVGAGI. The CDR3 loop is CASRGLAGLYEQYF. The CDR3 coding sequence is TGTGCCAGCAGGGGACTAGCGGGACTGTACGAGCAGTACTTC.

This chain connects TRBV25-1 to TRBJ1-1, with D unresolved. CDR1 is MGHDK and CDR2 is SYGVNS in the germline V gene. The CDR3 runs 11 residues. Trimming left V 3 bases short and J 7 bases short, with 6 bases between. CDR3 region: CASSDLIEAFF. The CDR3 region has the DNA TGTGCCAGCAGTGACCTAATTGAAGCTTTCTTT.

The V and J genes are TRBV5-6 and TRBJ1-5; 8 bases align to TRBD1. Germline lookup yields CDR1 SGHDT and CDR2 YYEEEE. V trimming: 4 bases; J trimming: 4 bases; junction bases outside the gene matches: 4. The CDR3 spans 14 residues. CDR3 in amino acids: CASSHGQGNQPQHF. The CDR3 bases are TGTGCCAGCAGCCACGGACAGGGAAATCAGCCCCAGCATTTT.

The gene calls are TRBV19 and TRBJ1-2, with D maybe TRBD1 (6 bases). Trimming removed 7 bases at V and 7 bases at J, with 13 bases between. Germline values: CDR1 LNHDA, CDR2 SQIVND (reference sequence). This CDR3 has 12 residues. CDR3 sequence (DNA): TGTGCCAGTACCCAGGGGAAGGCTGGCTACACCTTC. Protein sequence: CASTQGKAGYTF. Complete variable domain (other parts from reference TRBV19 and TRBJ1-2): DGGITQSPKYLFRKEGQNVTLSCEQNLNHDAMYWYRQDPGQGLRLIYYSQIVNDFQKGDIAEGYSVSREKKESFPLTVTSAQKNPTAFYLCASTQGKAGYTFGSGTRLTVV.

This chain connects TRBV3-1 (or the pseudogene TRBV3-2) to TRBJ2-1; the match to TRBD2 covers 11 bases. This CDR3 has 15 amino acids. V was pared by 3 bases and J by 5 bases, with 3 bases of the junction left unmatched. CDR1 is LGHDT and CDR2 is YNNKEL in the germline V gene (reference sequence). The CDR3 is CASSQTSGVNNEQFF. CDR3 sequence (DNA): TGTGCCAGCAGCCAGACTAGCGGGGTGAACAATGAGCAGTTCTTC.

The chain employs TRBV9 and TRBJ2-5; possible D gene TRBD1, 6 bases. The CDR3 extends over 14 amino acids. V was clipped by 3 bases and J by 5 bases, with 14 bases between them. Germline CDR1 SGDLS, CDR2 YYNGEE. The CDR3 protein is CASSARGFRETQYF. The DNA for the CDR3 is TGTGCCAGCAGCGCGAGGGGGTTTAGGGAGACCCAGTACTTC. Full variable domain (remainder filled in from reference TRBV9 and TRBJ2-5): DSGVTQTPKHLITATGQRVTLRCSPRSGDLSVYWYQQSLDQGLQFLIQYYNGEERAKGNILERFSAQQFPDLHSELNLSSLELGDSALYFCASSARGFRETQYFGPGTRLLVL.

The J gene is TRBJ1-6, the V gene TRBV6-2 or TRBV6-3; a possible D gene is TRBD1 (5 bases). V lost 2 bases, J lost 7 bases, and 9 bases lay in between. The CDR3 totals 14 residues. The germline gives CDR1 MNHEY, CDR2 SVGEGT. The CDR3 DNA reads TGTGCCAGCAGTTACCCGGAGGGGAATTCACCCCTCCACTTT. This encodes CASSYPEGNSPLHF.

The chain recombines TRBV2 with TRBJ2-5; D not certain. Per germline, CDR1 SNHLY and CDR2 FYNNEI. Trimming pared 2 bases from V and 5 bases from J, leaving 6 bases between. This CDR3 has 12 residues. This CDR3 reads CASSELEETQYF. The CDR3 DNA is TGTGCCAGCAGTGAATTGGAGGAGACCCAGTACTTC.

The sample holds one count of this clone. V and J are TRBV30 and TRBJ2-7; 11 positions match TRBD2. This CDR3 has 15 residues. The germline V gene encodes CDR1 GTSNPN and CDR2 SVGIG (reference sequence). Losses at the gene ends were 1 base for V and 3 bases for J; bases not matched to a gene: 5. DNA for the CDR3: TGTGCCTGGAGTGCCCCCGGGACTAGCGGCTACGAGCAGTACTTC. This gives the protein CAWSAPGTSGYEQYF.

The rearrangement links TRBV28 to TRBJ1-1; tentative D call: TRBD1 (5 bases). This CDR3 spans 15 amino acids. Germline assignment: CDR1 MDHEN and CDR2 SYDVKM. Between the trimmed V and J ends, which lost 3 bases and 1 base, there was a span of 12 bases. CDR3 sequence (DNA): TGTGCCAGCAGTTTCATAGGGGCCAGGAACACTGAAGCTTTCTTT. Its protein product is CASSFIGARNTEAFF.